Following are 5 T cell receptor beta chains from one sample sequenced in a study of cytomegalovirus exposure and HLA in healthy donors. This table comes from immunoSEQ multiplex PCR, and its TCRdb copy is limited to in-frame clones, with some not included. This sample has roughly 56,000 clones, with roughly 93% found just once. Material: PBMCs. The source of these receptors is a woman aged 18-29 years in good health and CMV-seropositive.

The chain recombines TRBV7-6 with TRBJ2-3; a weak D match, TRBD2 (7 bases). Germline CDR1 is SGHVS and CDR2 is FNYEAQ. V was clipped by 5 bases and J by 4 bases, with 19 bases between them. The CDR3 has 16 amino acids. CDR3 sequence: CASSPFGGGAADTQYF. In DNA, the CDR3 is TGTGCCAGCAGCCCCTTCGGTGGGGGGGCCGCAGATACGCAGTATTTT.

This chain connects TRBV29-1 to TRBJ1-1; no clear D gene. This CDR3 has 11 amino acids. V was shortened by 4 bases and J by 3 bases, with 6 bases between the two germline ends. Germline V lookup: CDR1 SQVTM, CDR2 ANQGSEA. As DNA, the CDR3 is TGCAGCGTTGCCCGGGACACTGAAGCTTTCTTT. Residues: CSVARDTEAFF.

The J gene is TRBJ2-7, the V gene TRBV10-2, with D unclear. The germline gives CDR1 WSHSY, CDR2 SAAADI. The CDR3 spans 12 residues. Between the trimmed V and J ends, which lost 6 bases and 4 bases, there was a span of 10 bases. CDR3 sequence (DNA): TGCGCCAGCAGCCCCGACGGGTACGAGCAGTACTTC. Translating gives CASSPDGYEQYF.

CDR3 sequence reads: CASSFRLTGTDTTYEQYF. The CDR3 coding sequence is TGTGCCAGCAGTTTCCGCCTAACCGGGACAGATACAACCTACGAGCAGTACTTC. This chain connects TRBV27 to TRBJ2-7, with 7 bases that match TRBD1. The CDR3 consists of 18 residues. Looked up from germline, CDR1 is MNHEY and CDR2 is SMNVEV (reference sequence). The junction had 16 bases not matched to a gene; V was cut back by 3 bases and J by 2 bases.

The V gene is TRBV2, the J gene TRBJ1-3; the D is unclear. The V end lost 6 bases, the J end lost 7 bases, and 22 bases lay between the germline ends. This CDR3 has 16 residues. CDR1 and CDR2 from the germline V gene are SNHLY and FYNNEI. The CDR3 region has the DNA TGTGCCAGCAGCGACCCTCGGAGAGAAGCCCCGAACACCATATATTTT. It is translated as CASSDPRREAPNTIYF. The entire variable domain, with the rest obtained from reference TRBV2 and TRBJ1-3, is as follows: EPEVTQTPSHQVTQMGQEVILRCVPISNHLYFYWYRQILGQKVEFLVSFYNNEISEKSEIFDDQFSVERPDGSNFTLKIRSTKLEDSAMYFCASSDPRREAPNTIYFGEGSWLTVV.